This is a list of T cell receptor beta chains from one sample in a study of regulatory T cells in long-lasting Graves disease. MiXCR was run by TCRdb on the multiplex PCR reads, yielding one entry per CDR3 protein. The sample includes about 460,000 distinct CDR3 sequences, roughly 23% of them seen just once. The sample consisted of peripheral blood mononuclear cells (PBMCs), taken when the disease was refractory, from a patient treated with antithyroid drugs. The receptors come from a female donor with Graves disease. Both conserved end residues are part of each CDR3. D genes are given only for firm matches. Expanded clones get a size class; other rows say once, few or many, or leave the size out.

V	D	J	size	CDR3	DNA
TRBV5-1	NA	TRBJ1-4	many	CASSPSRQVEEKLFF	TGCGCCAGCAGTCCCAGTAGGCAGGTGGAGGAAAAACTGTTTTTT
TRBV7-2	NA	TRBJ1-4	few	CASSLVPENEKLFF	TGTGCCAGCAGCTTAGTCCCTGAGAATGAAAAACTGTTTTTT
TRBV20-1	NA	TRBJ2-2	NA	CSASRPGGPNTGELFF	TGCAGTGCTAGTAGACCAGGAGGGCCAAACACCGGGGAGCTGTTTTTT
TRBV28	NA	TRBJ1-2	NA	CASSLDVTHGYTF	TGTGCCAGCAGCCTGGACGTTACGCATGGCTACACCTTC
TRBV6-2/TRBV6-3	NA	TRBJ1-2	few	CATAGGYGYTF	TGTGCCACCGCAGGTGGCTATGGCTACACCTTC
TRBV6-2/TRBV6-3	NA	TRBJ1-5	many	CASRRTSNQPQHF	TGTGCCAGCAGAAGAACAAGCAATCAGCCCCAGCATTTT
TRBV6-1	TRBD2	TRBJ2-7	many	CASSGGGFSYEQYF	TGTGCCAGCAGTGGCGGGGGGTTTTCCTACGAGCAGTACTTC
TRBV3-1	TRBD1	TRBJ2-1	NA	CASSRQGAMDEQFF	TGTGCCAGCAGCCGACAGGGGGCTATGGATGAGCAGTTCTTC
TRBV6-2/TRBV6-3	NA	TRBJ2-3	once	CATGWGTQYF	TGTGCCACCGGATGGGGTACGCAGTATTTT
TRBV19	TRBD1	TRBJ2-6	NA	CASTWDRDSGANVLTF	TGTGCCAGTACTTGGGACAGGGATTCTGGGGCCAACGTCCTGACTTTC
TRBV19	NA	TRBJ1-1	many	CASNSRVPGTEAFF	TGTGCCAGTAACAGCAGGGTTCCCGGCACTGAAGCTTTCTTT
TRBV12-5	TRBD1	TRBJ1-1	many	CASGPGGRQGLRFGMNTEAFF	TGTGCTAGTGGTCCCGGTGGGCGACAGGGGCTCCGGTTTGGCATGAACACTGAAGCTTTCTTT
TRBV4-3	NA	TRBJ2-7	few	CASSQDNAANGEQYF	TGCGCCAGCAGCCAAGATAATGCAGCGAACGGCGAGCAGTACTTC
TRBV5-1	TRBD1	TRBJ1-1	many	CASSSQGQRTEAFF	TGCGCCAGCAGCTCACAGGGGCAACGCACTGAAGCTTTCTTT
TRBV19	TRBD1	TRBJ1-1	few	CATNYDRGIISEAFF	TGTGCCACCAACTACGACAGGGGGATTATCTCTGAAGCTTTCTTT
TRBV28	NA	TRBJ1-1	many	CASSLTGTTEAFF	TGTGCCAGCAGTTTAACAGGGACCACTGAAGCTTTCTTT
TRBV12-3/TRBV12-4	NA	TRBJ1-2	many	CASSATDYGYTF	TGTGCCAGCAGTGCTACTGACTATGGCTACACCTTC
TRBV6-2/TRBV6-3	NA	TRBJ1-1	NA	CASSYSQGWRTEAFF	TGTGCCAGCAGTTACTCGCAGGGGTGGAGAACTGAAGCTTTCTTT
TRBV30	TRBD1	TRBJ1-2	NA	CAWSRADRNYGYTF	TGTGCCTGGAGTAGGGCGGACAGGAACTATGGCTACACCTTC
TRBV19	TRBD1	TRBJ2-4	few	CASTSTGTGAGDIQYF	TGTGCCAGTACTTCGACCGGGACAGGGGCGGGGGACATTCAGTACTTC
TRBV6-2/TRBV6-3	TRBD1	TRBJ1-1	NA	CTSSYPPTGTMNTEAFF	TGTACCAGCAGTTACCCCCCGACAGGGACCATGAACACTGAAGCTTTCTTT
TRBV7-2	TRBD1	TRBJ2-7	many	CASSSTGAPYEQYF	TGTGCCAGCAGCTCGACAGGGGCCCCCTACGAGCAGTACTTC
TRBV20-1	NA	TRBJ2-4	NA	CSARDRGVAKNIQYF	TGCAGTGCTAGAGATCGAGGGGTAGCCAAAAACATTCAGTACTTC
TRBV27	NA	TRBJ2-5	many	CASSPPDSSVETQYF	TGTGCCAGCAGTCCCCCGGATTCATCGGTAGAGACCCAGTACTTC
TRBV19	TRBD2	TRBJ2-2	few	CASSIGGGRSGELFF	TGTGCCAGTAGTATTGGCGGCGGGAGGTCCGGGGAGCTGTTTTTT
TRBV20-1	NA	TRBJ2-7	NA	CSARAQGPYEQYF	TGCAGTGCTAGAGCCCAGGGGCCCTACGAGCAGTACTTC
TRBV4-3	TRBD1	TRBJ2-5	NA	CASSQDRDRKETQYF	TGCGCCAGCAGCCAAGATCGGGACAGGAAAGAGACCCAGTACTTC
TRBV11-2	NA	TRBJ2-3	few	CASSRVGWGTDTQYF	TGTGCCAGCAGCCGAGTAGGGTGGGGCACAGATACGCAGTATTTT
TRBV7-2	NA	TRBJ2-4	NA	CASSQIPAGGRAENIQYF	TGCGCCAGCAGCCAAATCCCGGCAGGCGGCCGAGCCGAAAACATTCAGTACTTC
TRBV28	TRBD1	TRBJ2-1	NA	CAATKQGLTYNEQFF	TGTGCCGCAACTAAACAGGGGTTGACCTACAATGAGCAGTTCTTC
TRBV19	TRBD2	TRBJ2-7	NA	CASSIGEGGPDEQYF	TGTGCCAGTAGTATAGGAGAGGGAGGGCCCGACGAGCAGTACTTC
TRBV4-1	NA	TRBJ1-2	NA	CASSQRFGTELNYGYTF	TGCGCCAGCAGCCAACGATTCGGTACAGAGCTCAACTATGGCTACACCTTC
TRBV7-2	NA	TRBJ2-1	NA	CASSPDMHNEQFF	TGTGCCAGCAGCCCTGACATGCACAATGAGCAGTTCTTC
TRBV7-3	NA	TRBJ1-1	NA	CASSLPEMNTEAFF	TGTGCCAGCAGCTTACCAGAAATGAACACTGAAGCTTTCTTT
TRBV27	NA	TRBJ1-5	few	CASSLNRVSPQHF	TGTGCCAGCAGTTTAAACAGGGTATCGCCCCAGCATTTT
TRBV6-5	NA	TRBJ1-2	many	CASSYGGADGYTF	TGTGCCAGCAGTTACGGAGGGGCGGATGGCTACACCTTC
TRBV9	NA	TRBJ1-3	few	CASSVGESSGNTIYF	TGTGCCAGCAGCGTTGGCGAAAGCTCTGGAAACACCATATATTTT
TRBV5-1	NA	TRBJ1-3	few	CASSLAGGRGGNTIYF	TGCGCCAGCAGCTTGGCCGGTGGCAGGGGAGGAAACACCATATATTTT
TRBV30	NA	TRBJ1-2	NA	CAWLDTYYGYTF	TGTGCCTGGCTAGACACCTACTATGGCTACACCTTC
TRBV2	NA	TRBJ1-1	NA	CAGRPVETEAFF	TGTGCCGGCAGGCCGGTAGAGACTGAAGCTTTCTTT